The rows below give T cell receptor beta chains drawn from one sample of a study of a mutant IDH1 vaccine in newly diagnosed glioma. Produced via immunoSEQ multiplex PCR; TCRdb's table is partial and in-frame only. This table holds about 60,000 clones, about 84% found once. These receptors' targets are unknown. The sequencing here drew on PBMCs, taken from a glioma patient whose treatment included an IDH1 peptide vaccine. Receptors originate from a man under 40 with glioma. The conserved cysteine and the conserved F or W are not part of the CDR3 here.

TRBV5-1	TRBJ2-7	ASSKTSTYEQY
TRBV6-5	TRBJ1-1	ASIDRGGTEAF
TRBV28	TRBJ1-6	ASSFSSGSPLH
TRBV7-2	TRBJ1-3	ASSLASRTGGPGNTIY
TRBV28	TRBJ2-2	ASSTGGPNTGELF
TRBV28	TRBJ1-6	ASSPPRQGNSPLH
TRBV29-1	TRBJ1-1	SVADKQGALTEAF
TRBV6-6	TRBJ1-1	ASSTNREAF
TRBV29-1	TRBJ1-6	SVRDRGRESPLH
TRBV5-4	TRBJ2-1	ASSFGLAGNNEQF
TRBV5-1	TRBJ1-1	ASSPPGYTEAF
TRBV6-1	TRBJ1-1	ASSEWGALNTEAF
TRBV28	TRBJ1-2	ASSTDRGRTRGYT
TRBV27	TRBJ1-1	ASSRSPGQGGTEAF
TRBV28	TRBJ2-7	ASSSPPYEQY
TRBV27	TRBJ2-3	ASSRTSPSTDTQY
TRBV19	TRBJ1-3	ASTQREGGNTIY
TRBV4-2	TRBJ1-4	ASSQVGGGLF
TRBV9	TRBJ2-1	ASSVETSYRQF
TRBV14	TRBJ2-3	ASSQGSINTQY
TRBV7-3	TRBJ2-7	ASSLVGGDEQY
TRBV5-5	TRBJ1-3	ASSLSKGQRAGNTIY
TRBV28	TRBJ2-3	ASSLSRGTDTQY
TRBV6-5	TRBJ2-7	ASSPILTVYEQY
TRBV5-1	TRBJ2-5	ASRPEGGGETQY
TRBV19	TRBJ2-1	ASRPSVYNEQF
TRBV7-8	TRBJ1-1	ASSSLGDNNPGEMSTEAF
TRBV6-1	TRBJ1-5	ASSEEFSQPQH
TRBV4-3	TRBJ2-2	ASSQERGGPGELF
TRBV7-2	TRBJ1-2	ASSLEAGRVYT
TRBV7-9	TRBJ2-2	ASGPEAGGRTGELF
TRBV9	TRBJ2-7	ASSVVPAGRNEQY
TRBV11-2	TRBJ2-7	ASSWVRGNYEQY
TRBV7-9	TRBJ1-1	ASSETGGYTEAF
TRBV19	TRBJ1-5	ASSTRQGNQPQH
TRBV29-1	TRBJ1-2	SVASPNYGYT
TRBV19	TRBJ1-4	ASSRTTNNEKLF
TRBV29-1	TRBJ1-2	SVAGDRGYGYT
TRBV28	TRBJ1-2	ASSPWTETNYGYT
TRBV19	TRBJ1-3	ASRRPSPPGNTIY
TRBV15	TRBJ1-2	ATSTAEDRAGLGYT
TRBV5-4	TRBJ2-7	ASSTGTHSYEQY
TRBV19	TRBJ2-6	ASSVGTGSVLT
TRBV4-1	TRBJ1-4	ASSHETGTGYEKLF
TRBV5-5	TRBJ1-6	ASSLQGNYNSPLH
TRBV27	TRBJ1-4	ASSGRDLGTYKLF
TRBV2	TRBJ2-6	ASMQISGANVLT
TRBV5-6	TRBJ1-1	ASSLAGGQGEAF
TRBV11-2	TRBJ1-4	ASSFKWRATNEKLF
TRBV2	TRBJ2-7	ASSVGNRGSYEQY
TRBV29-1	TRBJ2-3	SVEEQGSDTQY
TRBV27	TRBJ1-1	ASTQYTGSKAEAF
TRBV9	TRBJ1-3	ASSVEVSLSGNTIY